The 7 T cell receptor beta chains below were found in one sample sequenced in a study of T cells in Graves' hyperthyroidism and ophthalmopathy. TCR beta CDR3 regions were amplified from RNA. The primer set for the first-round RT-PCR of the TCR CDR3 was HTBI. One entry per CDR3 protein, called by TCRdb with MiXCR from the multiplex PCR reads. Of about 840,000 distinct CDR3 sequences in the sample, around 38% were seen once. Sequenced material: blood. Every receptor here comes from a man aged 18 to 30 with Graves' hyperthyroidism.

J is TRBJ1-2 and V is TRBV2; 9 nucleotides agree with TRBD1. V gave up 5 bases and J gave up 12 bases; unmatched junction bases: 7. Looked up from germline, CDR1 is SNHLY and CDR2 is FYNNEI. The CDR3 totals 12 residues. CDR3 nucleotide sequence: TGTGCCAGCAGTTACTCGACAGGGGGGAACACCTTC. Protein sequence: CASSYSTGGNTF.

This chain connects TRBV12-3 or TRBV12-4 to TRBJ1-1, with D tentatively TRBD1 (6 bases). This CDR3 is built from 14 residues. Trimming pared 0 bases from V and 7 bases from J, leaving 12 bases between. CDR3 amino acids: CASSLAGAASEAFF. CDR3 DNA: TGTGCCAGCAGTTTAGCGGGGGCAGCCAGTGAAGCTTTCTTT.

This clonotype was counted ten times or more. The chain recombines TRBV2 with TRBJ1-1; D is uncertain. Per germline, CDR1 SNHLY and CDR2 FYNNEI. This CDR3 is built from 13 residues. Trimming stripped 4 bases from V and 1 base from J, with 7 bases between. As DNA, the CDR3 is TGTGCCAGCAGTGCCCAACAGAACACTGAAGCTTTCTTT. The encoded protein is CASSAQQNTEAFF.

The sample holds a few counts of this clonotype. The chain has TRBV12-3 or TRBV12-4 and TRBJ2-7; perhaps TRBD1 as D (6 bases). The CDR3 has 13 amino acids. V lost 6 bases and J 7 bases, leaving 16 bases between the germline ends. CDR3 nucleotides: TGTGCCAGCAGGAACACAGGGTTCGGGGAGCAGTACTTC. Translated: CASRNTGFGEQYF.

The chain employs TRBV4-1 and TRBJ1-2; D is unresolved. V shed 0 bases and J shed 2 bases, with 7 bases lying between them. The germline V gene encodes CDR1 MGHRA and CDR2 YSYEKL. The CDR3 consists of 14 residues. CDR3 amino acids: CASSQESQNYGYTF. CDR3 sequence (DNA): TGCGCCAGCAGCCAAGAATCACAAAACTATGGCTACACCTTC.

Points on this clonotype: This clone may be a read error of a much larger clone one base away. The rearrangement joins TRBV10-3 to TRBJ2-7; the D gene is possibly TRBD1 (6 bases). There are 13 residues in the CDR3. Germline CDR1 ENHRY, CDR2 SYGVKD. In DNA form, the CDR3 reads TGTGCCATCAGTAAAGGAAACAGACAGGAGCGGTACTTC. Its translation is CAISKGNRQERYF.

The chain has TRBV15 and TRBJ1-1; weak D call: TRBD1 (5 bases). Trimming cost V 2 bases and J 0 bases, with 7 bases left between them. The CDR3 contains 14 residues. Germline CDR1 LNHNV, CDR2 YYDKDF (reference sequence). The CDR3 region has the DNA TGTGCCACCAGCAGAATGACAGTGAACACTGAAGCTTTCTTT. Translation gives CATSRMTVNTEAFF. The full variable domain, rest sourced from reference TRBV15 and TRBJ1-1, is DAMVIQNPRYQVTQFGKPVTLSCSQTLNHNVMYWYQQKSSQAPKLLFHYYDKDFNNEADTPDNFQSRRPNTSFCFLDIRSPGLGDTAMYLCATSRMTVNTEAFFGQGTRLTVV.